These T cell receptor beta chains were read from a single sample in a study of T cell responses to AZD1222 COVID-19 vaccine. Data came from immunoSEQ multiplex PCR; TCRdb stores just in-frame clones and leaves some out. The repertoire holds 85,000 to 120,000 clones, with about 85% as singletons. Source: peripheral blood, taken on day 0 of AZD1222 vaccination. These receptors were taken from an adult in good health. The CDR3 runs from the conserved cysteine through the conserved F or W. The D gene is left open where the match is weak. Some rows mark clone size as missing; the rest say once, few, many or name a class of expanded clone.

TRBV14,TRBJ2-1,-,TRBD1,CASSQRPGQPNNEQFF,TGTGCCAGCAGCCAACGACCGGGACAGCCCAACAATGAGCAGTTCTTC
TRBV9,TRBJ1-4,-,-,CASSVDEGRWGEKLFF,TGTGCCAGCAGCGTGGACGAGGGCAGGTGGGGTGAAAAACTGTTTTTT
TRBV7-8,TRBJ1-4,-,-,CASSLGQAGDEKLFF,TGTGCCAGCAGCTTAGGACAGGCTGGAGATGAAAAACTGTTTTTT
TRBV7-2,TRBJ2-1,-,TRBD2,CASSWGGPYNEQFF,TGTGCCAGCAGCTGGGGAGGGCCCTACAATGAGCAGTTCTTC
TRBV7-2,TRBJ1-1,-,-,CASSLGRNTEAFF,TGTGCCAGCAGCTTAGGCAGAAACACTGAAGCTTTCTTT
TRBV6-2/TRBV6-3,TRBJ1-2,-,-,CASSFGQILSRPGYTF,TGTGCCAGCAGTTTCGGACAGATTTTGTCACGGCCTGGCTACACCTTC
TRBV7-9,TRBJ2-5,-,-,CASSWTGYQETQYF,TGTGCCAGCAGCTGGACCGGGTACCAAGAGACCCAGTACTTC
TRBV7-9,TRBJ2-3,-,-,CASSAGGPDTQYF,TGTGCCAGCAGCGCCGGAGGGCCAGATACGCAGTATTTT
TRBV7-3,TRBJ2-5,-,-,CASSLRAEFGETQYF,TGTGCCAGCAGCTTAAGAGCTGAATTCGGGGAGACCCAGTACTTC
TRBV19,TRBJ1-3,-,-,CASSIIGSGGGNTIYF,TGTGCCAGTAGTATAATCGGTTCCGGCGGTGGAAACACCATATATTTT
TRBV5-4,TRBJ2-3,-,-,CASSSMRAENTDTQYF,TGTGCCAGCAGCTCGATGAGGGCAGAAAACACAGATACGCAGTATTTT
TRBV6-2/TRBV6-3,TRBJ1-5,-,-,CASSRYSNQPQHF,TGTGCCAGCAGTAGGTATAGCAATCAGCCCCAGCATTTT
TRBV6-1,TRBJ2-7,-,-,CASSGHELVTKLISYEQYF,TGTGCCAGCAGTGGCCACGAACTAGTTACCAAACTTATATCCTACGAGCAGTACTTC
TRBV6-5,TRBJ1-3,once,TRBD1,CASRRTGATGNTIYF,TGTGCCAGCAGAAGGACAGGGGCAACTGGAAACACCATATATTTT
TRBV30,TRBJ1-3,once,-,CAWRSGKFSGNTIYF,TGTGCCTGGAGGTCCGGGAAATTCTCTGGAAACACCATATATTTT
TRBV7-2,TRBJ2-5,few,-,CASSSNQGRETQYF,TGTGCCAGCAGCTCCAATCAGGGGAGAGAGACCCAGTACTTC
TRBV5-1,TRBJ2-7,few,TRBD1,CASSPGGFSYEQYF,TGCGCCAGCAGCCCAGGGGGTTTTTCGTACGAGCAGTACTTC
TRBV15,TRBJ2-2,-,TRBD2,CATSRTSGVFMNTGELFF,TGTGCCACCAGCAGGACTAGCGGGGTTTTCATGAACACCGGGGAGCTGTTTTTT
TRBV14,TRBJ2-3,once,TRBD1,CASSLTGGKDTQYF,TGTGCCAGCAGCCTGACAGGGGGGAAGGATACGCAGTATTTT
TRBV7-9,TRBJ2-1,-,-,CASSLVGLGPGVYNEQFF,TGTGCCAGCAGCTTAGTTGGGCTAGGTCCTGGGGTCTACAATGAGCAGTTCTTC
TRBV21-1,TRBJ2-7,-,-,CASSKAKRGPSYEQYF,TGTGCCAGCAGCAAAGCGAAGCGGGGGCCCTCCTACGAGCAGTACTTC
TRBV15,TRBJ1-3,-,-,CATSREASPSGNTIYF,TGTGCCACCAGCAGAGAGGCCAGCCCCTCTGGAAACACCATATATTTT
TRBV4-3,TRBJ1-1,-,-,CASSQGRWGQNTEAFF,TGCGCCAGCAGCCAAGGAAGGTGGGGACAGAACACTGAAGCTTTCTTT
TRBV5-1,TRBJ2-1,-,-,CASSPPGTQYNEQFF,TGCGCCAGCAGCCCTCCGGGGACTCAATACAATGAGCAGTTCTTC
TRBV11-2,TRBJ2-2,-,-,CASSLGSALTGELFF,TGTGCCAGCAGCTTAGGCAGCGCCCTCACCGGGGAGCTGTTTTTT
TRBV28,TRBJ2-7,once,TRBD1,CASRGQSYEQYF,TGTGCCAGCAGGGGACAGTCCTACGAGCAGTACTTC
TRBV7-9,TRBJ2-3,-,-,CASSERLPSTDTQYF,TGTGCCAGCAGCGAGCGACTACCTAGCACAGATACGCAGTATTTT
TRBV30,TRBJ1-2,-,-,CAWHRGYGYTF,TGTGCCTGGCACCGGGGCTATGGCTACACCTTC
TRBV6-5,TRBJ2-7,-,-,CASSRDSVGEQYF,TGTGCCAGCAGTCGGGACTCCGTCGGCGAGCAGTACTTC
TRBV10-3,TRBJ2-2,-,-,CAISESVGANTGELFF,TGTGCCATCAGTGAGTCTGTGGGAGCGAACACCGGGGAGCTGTTTTTT
TRBV9,TRBJ2-3,-,TRBD1,CASSGQGSTDTQYF,TGTGCCAGCAGCGGACAGGGTAGCACAGATACGCAGTATTTT
TRBV12-5,TRBJ2-3,-,-,CASGPDRSTDTQYF,TGTGCTAGTGGCCCCGACAGGAGCACAGATACGCAGTATTTT
TRBV19,TRBJ2-7,once,TRBD1,CASSTTGGGSYEQYF,TGTGCCAGTAGTACAACAGGGGGCGGCTCCTACGAGCAGTACTTC
TRBV9,TRBJ1-6,few,-,CASSVGESSPLHF,TGTGCCAGCAGCGTTGGGGAGAGCTCACCCCTCCACTTT
TRBV4-3,TRBJ2-1,-,-,CASSQGVRNEQFF,TGCGCCAGCAGCCAAGGCGTGAGGAATGAGCAGTTCTTC
TRBV13,TRBJ2-7,few,TRBD1,CASSFGPGQGVDEQYF,TGTGCCAGCAGCTTCGGACCGGGACAGGGGGTCGACGAGCAGTACTTC
TRBV5-1,TRBJ2-1,-,TRBD1,CASSLVGTGHFNEQFF,TGCGCCAGCAGCTTGGTGGGGACAGGACATTTCAATGAGCAGTTCTTC
TRBV3-1/TRBV3-2,TRBJ2-7,few,-,CASSLTGQDYEQYF,TGTGCCAGCAGCCTTACAGGGCAGGACTACGAGCAGTACTTC
TRBV7-9,TRBJ2-1,few,-,CASSWGPTGTGNEQFF,TGTGCCAGCAGCTGGGGGCCCACGGGAACTGGCAATGAGCAGTTCTTC
TRBV29-1,TRBJ1-1,-,-,CSVVRTMNTEAFF,TGCAGCGTTGTCAGGACAATGAACACTGAAGCTTTCTTT
TRBV7-9,TRBJ2-7,-,TRBD2,CASSLVAGSSYEQYF,TGTGCCAGCAGCTTAGTAGCGGGTAGTTCCTACGAGCAGTACTTC
TRBV19,TRBJ1-1,-,TRBD1,CASSRTGDGTEAFF,TGTGCCAGTAGTAGGACAGGGGATGGAACTGAAGCTTTCTTT
TRBV27,TRBJ2-5,-,TRBD2,CASSLSAGGETQYF,TGTGCCAGCAGTTTATCGGCGGGGGGAGAGACCCAGTACTTC
TRBV2,TRBJ2-3,-,TRBD1,CASSGTGTTDTQYF,TGTGCCAGCAGTGGGACAGGGACCACAGATACGCAGTATTTT
TRBV6-5,TRBJ2-7,-,-,CASGGWDGRSGEQYF,TGTGCCAGCGGGGGTTGGGACGGGCGGTCAGGCGAGCAGTACTTC
TRBV5-1,TRBJ1-6,-,TRBD1,CASSFGTGGNSPLHF,TGCGCCAGCAGCTTCGGGACAGGGGGAAATTCACCCCTCCACTTT
TRBV3-1/TRBV3-2,TRBJ2-3,-,-,CASSQERTYRVTQYF,TGTGCCAGCAGCCAAGAGAGGACTTACAGAGTTACGCAGTATTTT
TRBV28,TRBJ1-2,-,-,CASSLTQDYGYTF,TGTGCCAGCAGTCTAACACAAGACTATGGCTACACCTTC
TRBV7-3,TRBJ2-1,-,-,CASSLGGGQFF,TGTGCCAGCAGCTTAGGCGGAGGGCAGTTCTTC
TRBV5-1,TRBJ2-1,-,-,CASRPGLRIYNEQFF,TGCGCCAGCAGGCCTGGACTGCGAATTTACAATGAGCAGTTCTTC
TRBV11-3,TRBJ2-1,-,TRBD2,CASSPNRGSSYNEQFF,TGTGCCAGCAGCCCAAATCGCGGGAGCTCCTACAATGAGCAGTTCTTC
TRBV6-5,TRBJ1-5,many,-,CASIGTADQPQHF,TGTGCCAGCATCGGGACCGCCGATCAGCCCCAGCATTTT
TRBV11-2,TRBJ1-2,-,-,CASSRAGAPYGYTF,TGTGCCAGCAGCCGAGCCGGTGCCCCCTATGGCTACACCTTC
TRBV7-2,TRBJ2-2,-,-,CASSQERNTGELFF,TGTGCCAGCAGCCAAGAGCGGAACACCGGGGAGCTGTTTTTT
TRBV29-1,TRBJ1-1,once,-,CSVEDPRGTEAFF,TGCAGCGTTGAAGATCCCAGGGGCACTGAAGCTTTCTTT